This T cell receptor (beta chain) came from a study of cytomegalovirus exposure and HLA in healthy donors. General study points: Altogether, 160 or so TCR beta chains were recorded as cytomegalovirus-associated.

The data were produced by immunoSEQ multiplex PCR, yet TCRdb's version contains in-frame clones alone and is incomplete. The table records 100,000 to 150,000 clones, approximately 89% of them present only once. A word on this clone: Its antigen is not known.

V gave up 5 bases and J gave up 5 bases, with 13 bases separating them. The germline CDR1 and CDR2 sequences are SGHTA and FQGTGA. The CDR3 has 14 residues. The sequencing sample was made of PBMCs. The receptor was isolated from a woman aged 18-29 years in good health and CMV-seronegative. The chain carries TRBV7-3 and TRBJ2-4; D remains ambiguous. CDR3 DNA sequence: TGTGCCAGCAGCCTGATGCCGGTTCAAAACATTCAGTACTTC. Its protein product is CASSLMPVQNIQYF.